A selection of T cell receptor beta chains follows, all from one sample in a study of blood T cell repertoires in COVID-19. Repertoires were generated with immunoSEQ multiplex PCR, while TCRdb's copy carries only in-frame clones and drops some. Of just under 90,000 clones listed, roughly 90% are singletons. The specimen was peripheral blood. These receptors were obtained from a man aged 60-69 years with acute or convalescent COVID-19. The CDR3 runs from the conserved cysteine through the conserved F or W. The D gene is left open where the match is weak. Some rows mark clone size as missing; the rest say once, few, many or name a class of expanded clone.

size,D,V,J,DNA,CDR3
NA,NA,TRBV24-1,TRBJ1-4,TGTGCCACCAGATTATCTTGGTCCGGGGCTAATGAAAAACTGTTTTTT,CATRLSWSGANEKLFF
NA,NA,TRBV10-2,TRBJ2-2,TGCGCCAGCCAACAGGGAACGAACACCGGGGAGCTGTTTTTT,CASQQGTNTGELFF
NA,TRBD2,TRBV7-3,TRBJ2-5,TGTGCCAGCAGCTTATTGGGCGGGAGGGCCGAAGAGACCCAGTACTTC,CASSLLGGRAEETQYF
NA,NA,TRBV7-2,TRBJ2-5,TGTGCCAGCAGCTTAACGGAGACCCAGGGGGGACGGACCCAGTACTTC,CASSLTETQGGRTQYF
NA,TRBD2,TRBV10-3,TRBJ2-7,TGTGCCATCAGTGGGACTAGCGGGTTGACCTACGAGCAGTACTTC,CAISGTSGLTYEQYF
NA,NA,TRBV7-2,TRBJ2-4,TGTGCCAGCAGCTTAGACAGAAACATTCAGTACTTC,CASSLDRNIQYF
NA,TRBD1,TRBV5-6,TRBJ2-7,TGTGCCAGCAGGGGGGACAGGAACTCCTACGAGCAGTACTTC,CASRGDRNSYEQYF
NA,NA,TRBV6-2/TRBV6-3,TRBJ1-1,TGTGCCAGCACCCCTTGGGGGCAGGTAGGCACTGAAGCTTTCTTT,CASTPWGQVGTEAFF
NA,NA,TRBV7-9,TRBJ2-7,TGTGCCAGCAGCTCCCGGGACTTTTACGAGCAGTACTTC,CASSSRDFYEQYF
NA,NA,TRBV5-6,TRBJ2-3,TGTGCCAGCAGTTTACAGGGGACTAGCACAGATACGCAGTATTTT,CASSLQGTSTDTQYF
NA,NA,TRBV27,TRBJ1-2,TGTGCCAGCCCCACCCCCCCGCAGGCTAACTATGGCTACACCTTC,CASPTPPQANYGYTF
NA,TRBD2,TRBV28,TRBJ2-1,TGTGCCAGCAGTTTTTGGCTAGCGGGCGCGAGCTCCTACAATGAGCAGTTCTTC,CASSFWLAGASSYNEQFF
NA,NA,TRBV4-1,TRBJ2-1,TGCGCCAGCAGCCAAGACGGAGGGAGTCGCGAGCAGTTCTTC,CASSQDGGSREQFF
NA,TRBD2,TRBV11-2,TRBJ2-2,TGTGCCAGCAGCTCTGCGGGAGGGCTTTCCGGGGAGCTGTTTTTT,CASSSAGGLSGELFF
NA,TRBD2,TRBV6-5,TRBJ2-1,TGTGCCAGCAGTTACTCGACTAGCGCTGAGCAGTTCTTC,CASSYSTSAEQFF
few,NA,TRBV2,TRBJ1-2,TGTGCCAGCAGTAAACGGGAGAGTGGCTACACCTTC,CASSKRESGYTF
NA,TRBD1,TRBV30,TRBJ1-1,TGTGCCTGGAGGGCAGGGGGCTCTGAAGCTTTCTTT,CAWRAGGSEAFF
NA,NA,TRBV20-1,TRBJ1-2,TGCAGTGCTATTGACGGGGTTGATGGCTACACCTTC,CSAIDGVDGYTF
once,TRBD1,TRBV7-8,TRBJ1-5,TGTGCCAGCAGTCCCGGGACAGGGAATCAGCCCCAGCATTTT,CASSPGTGNQPQHF
NA,NA,TRBV19,TRBJ1-4,TGTGCCAGTAGTTCATCCATGGAAAAACTGTTTTTT,CASSSSMEKLFF
NA,TRBD2,TRBV10-3,TRBJ2-1,TGTGCCATCAGTGGACTAGCGGGAGACAATGAGCAGTTCTTC,CAISGLAGDNEQFF
few,TRBD1,TRBV7-6,TRBJ1-5,TGTGCCAGCAGCTTAGGTGAGGGGGCCCAGCCCCAGCATTTT,CASSLGEGAQPQHF
few,NA,TRBV19,TRBJ2-7,TGTGCCAGTAGTCCGCGACTGGCTGAATACGAGCAGTACTTC,CASSPRLAEYEQYF
NA,TRBD1,TRBV30,TRBJ2-1,TGTGCCTGGAGTGTCCCGACAGGGTCGGGCAATGAGCAGTTCTTC,CAWSVPTGSGNEQFF
NA,NA,TRBV6-5,TRBJ1-1,TGTGCCAGCAGTTACTCTCCGGGAGAGACTGAAGCTTTCTTT,CASSYSPGETEAFF
NA,NA,TRBV7-3,TRBJ2-3,TGTGCCAGCAGCTCCCTAGGGGTAGATACGCAGTATTTT,CASSSLGVDTQYF
NA,NA,TRBV27,TRBJ2-1,TGTGCCAGCAGTTGGGCAGGGGAATACAATGAGCAGTTCTTC,CASSWAGEYNEQFF
few,NA,TRBV7-2,TRBJ2-3,TGTGCCAGCAGCTTAGGGTTCGACGCAGGGCAGTATTTT,CASSLGFDAGQYF
NA,NA,TRBV15,TRBJ2-1,TGTGCCACCAGCAGAGACCGCAAGCGAGCGGAAAGCTCCTACAATGAGCAGTTCTTC,CATSRDRKRAESSYNEQFF
NA,TRBD1,TRBV27,TRBJ2-5,TGTGCCAGCAGTTTCCGACAGGGATGGCGAGAGACCCAGTACTTC,CASSFRQGWRETQYF
NA,NA,TRBV13,TRBJ2-7,TGTGCCAGCAGCCAAGGTGGGGAGACACGCTACGAGCAGTACTTC,CASSQGGETRYEQYF
NA,TRBD2,TRBV25-1,TRBJ2-7,TGTGCCAGCAGTGAATTCGGCGCGGCTAGCGGCTCTTACGAGCAGTACTTC,CASSEFGAASGSYEQYF
once,NA,TRBV14,TRBJ1-6,TGTGCCAGCAGCCCTAGTAGGGGGTCGTATTCACCCCTCCACTTT,CASSPSRGSYSPLHF
NA,TRBD2,TRBV25-1,TRBJ2-5,TGTGCCAGCAGTGAATCGGGGGGGCTCTCGCGGGAGACCCAGTACTTC,CASSESGGLSRETQYF
once,TRBD2,TRBV10-3,TRBJ2-3,TGTGCCATCAGGGATAGCGGGAGCCGAGATACGCAGTATTTT,CAIRDSGSRDTQYF
NA,NA,TRBV5-6,TRBJ1-5,TGTGCCAGCAGCGTTGCCCGGGGGAGCAATCAGCCCCAGCATTTT,CASSVARGSNQPQHF
NA,NA,TRBV9,TRBJ2-7,TGTGCCAGCAGCTCAGAGGACAGAACGCATGAGCAGTACTTC,CASSSEDRTHEQYF
once,NA,TRBV28,TRBJ2-2,TGTGCCAGCAGTTTAACCGGGGTGTATCGGGACACCGGGGAGCTGTTTTTT,CASSLTGVYRDTGELFF
NA,TRBD1,TRBV3-1/TRBV3-2,TRBJ1-6,TGTGCCAGCAGCCACCCTGGACAGGGTCAAATGAATTCACCCCTCCACTTT,CASSHPGQGQMNSPLHF
NA,NA,TRBV5-1,TRBJ2-7,TGCGCCAGCAGCTTGGAGGGGGTCCCAGGTAGCGTGCAGTACTTC,CASSLEGVPGSVQYF
NA,NA,TRBV4-2,TRBJ2-1,TGTGCCAGCAGCCAAGATCTACTTTACAATGAGCAGTTCTTC,CASSQDLLYNEQFF